This T cell receptor (beta chain) appears in the sequencing data of a study of Graves' ophthalmopathy and Graves' hyperthyroidism (dated by TCRdb to between 2018 and 2020). Regarding the study in general: Peripheral blood was collected before any treatment was given, at the time of initial diagnosis. The study used signatures of the TCR beta repertoire to tell Graves' ophthalmopathy apart from Graves' hyperthyroidism and to predict which patients would progress to ophthalmopathy. In total, some 140 blood samples were TCR-sequenced: around 42 ophthalmopathy, approximately 80 hyperthyroidism and roughly 17 hyperthyroidism-to-ophthalmopathy patients. A discovery set of 100 or so patients (under 45 ophthalmopathy, 55 to 65 stable hyperthyroidism) was enrolled to explore V-J signatures distinguishing ophthalmopathy from hyperthyroidism. For independent validation, a separate cohort was made up of about 18 hyperthyroidism patients plus 17 patients who later progressed from hyperthyroidism to ophthalmopathy. In a handful of hyperthyroidism patients, the T-cell repertoire of thyroid tissue was compared with the T-cell repertoire of blood. Following sampling, methimazole starting at 30 mg daily was administered to hyperthyroidism patients, and high-dose intravenous methylprednisolone was administered to ophthalmopathy patients. For training and testing, the 80 to 100 patients in the discovery cohort were randomly divided in a 7:3 ratio. Paper-wide results and their limitations: Most expanded thyroid clonotypes with frequency above 0.001 were also detected in blood, suggesting blood repertoires may reflect the thyroid immune response. In validation, the model predicted ophthalmopathy progression with 70.59% sensitivity and 72.22% specificity; 12 predicted patients were CT-confirmed with GO in a median of approximately 6.5 months. No statistical method was used to set the sample size in advance, and the investigators knew which group each participant was assigned to. In cross-validation, the 13-signature model distinguished ophthalmopathy from stable hyperthyroidism with less than 90% sensitivity and 81% to 82% specificity, while in the test set the corresponding values were 80% and 75%.

TCR beta CDR3 regions were amplified from RNA transcripts for repertoire sequencing. HTBI primers and the Qiagen OneStep RT-PCR kit were used in a first-round RT-PCR, which was followed by a second-round multiplex PCR, size selection and purification. Sequencing of the libraries was carried out on an Illumina HiSeq2000 in paired-end mode with 100 bp reads. The paper's processing steps were these. SOAPnuke was used for read processing, and reads with adapters, uncalled bases, a mean Phred below 15, or no exact constant-primer or identifier match were discarded. COPE v1.2.5 was used to merge the high-quality paired reads. Each unique nucleotide sequence was defined as a clonotype, and clonotypes were aligned to IMGT TRB V, D and J references with MiTCR v1.1. Only V-J combinations with frequency above 0.0001 were analysed, covering 99% to 99.2% of repertoires. For each V-J combination, a TCR clonal expansion and chaos score was defined as the ratio of F50 clonal expansion to chaos observed in the TCRdist matrix. Welch's t-statistics and random forest were used to narrow the features down to around twelve V-J combinations, which were then fed into a naive Bayes classifier. The Morisita-Horn index was used to measure how similar the thyroid and blood repertoires were. TCRdb reprocessed the public reads (quality trimming at Q25 with fastp, clone calling with MiXCR) and kept in-frame beta chains. Identical CDR3 protein sequences are pooled into one entry, listed with their most common genes and DNA. The V and J calls reflect TCRdb's pipeline rather than the authors' work. The sample yields about 500,000 distinct CDR3 sequences; approximately 15% were counted once. The ten largest clones add up to about 10% of the sample.

CDR1 SGHTA and CDR2 FQGTGA were looked up in the germline V gene. The CDR3 contains 14 residues, cysteine and phenylalanine counted. The retained sequence is limited to the CDR3, 42 bases, with the frame set at the first base. The junction shows trimming of 5 bases on V and 8 bases on J, plus 15 bases between the germline ends. This clonotype was seen at least ten times. Its recognized antigen is unknown. No base-level quality is on record; no much larger clone is a single base apart. The ophthalmopathy patients had moderately to severely active disease, with a Clinical Activity Score of 3 or higher, a NOSPECS grade of 4 or higher, and a disease duration of less than 3 months. Patients with other autoimmune diseases, uncontrolled infections, pregnancy or lactation were excluded. Diagnosis was based on clinical symptoms, serum thyroxine, TRAb, thyroid ultrasound and orbital computed tomography. PBMCs were isolated from about 9 ml of fresh peripheral blood by Ficoll-Paque density gradient centrifugation. Total RNA was extracted with Trizol reagent and quality-checked on an Agilent 2100 Bioanalyzer.

The TCR comes from a woman under 40 with Graves' ophthalmopathy. Donor details come from another sample of the same person, matched by shared clones. The V gene is TRBV7-3 and the J gene is TRBJ2-2; no D gene call is confident. The sequenced material came from blood. The DNA sequence is as follows: TGTGCCAGCAGCCCCAAGGGTTTCCAAGGGGAGCTGTTTTTT. Translated, it reads CASSPKGFQGELFF. With the rest looked up from the reference TRBV7-3 and TRBJ2-2 genes rather than sequenced, the full variable domain is GAGVSQTPSNKVTEKGKYVELRCDPISGHTALYWYRQSLGQGPEFLIYFQGTGAADDSGLPNDRFFAVRPEGSVSTLKIQRTERGDSAVYLCASSPKGFQGELFFGEGSRLTVL.